This T cell receptor beta chain was retrieved from a study of CD8 T cells in ankylosing spondylitis. The study, taken as a whole, reports: Clones tied to disease were said to be significantly enriched in matched ankylosing spondylitis synovial fluid.

CDR1 LGHNA and CDR2 YNFKEQ come from the germline V gene. The CDR3 is 15 residues long. Trimming pared 0 bases from V and 4 bases from J, leaving 12 bases between. Points on this clonotype: Its specificity is not known.

One entry per CDR3 protein, called by TCRdb with MiXCR from the 5' RACE reads. Of approximately 350,000 distinct CDR3 sequences in the sample, roughly 20% were seen once. Input material: blood, either unsorted or a sorted T cell fraction (not recorded which). The TCR originated in a male donor with ankylosing spondylitis or in good health (not recorded which). This rearrangement joins TRBV4-2 to TRBJ2-5; D is uncertain. As DNA, the CDR3 is TGTGCCAGCAGCCAAGACGGTACGATGGGAGAGACCCAGTACTTC. It translates to CASSQDGTMGETQYF.